This T cell receptor beta chain came from a study of blood T cell repertoires in COVID-19. Study details: Nucleic acid was either cDNA or gDNA, and it came from T cells, B-cell-depleted T cells, or PBMCs.

The repertoire was sequenced with immunoSEQ multiplex PCR; TCRdb's copy has only in-frame clones and lacks some. The table records 55,000 to 70,000 clones, 60% to 85% of them present only once. CDR1 is SGHVS and CDR2 is FQNEAQ in the germline V gene. There are 15 residues in the CDR3. V was shortened by 0 bases and J by 6 bases, with 15 bases between the two germline ends. The TCR comes from a human donor in a cohort sampled during active COVID-19. The source material was peripheral blood. The chain joins TRBV7-8 to TRBJ2-7, with a possible D match to TRBD2 (6 bases). The CDR3 sequence is CASSLAGGDFGEQYF. The CDR3 DNA reads as TGTGCCAGCAGCTTAGCCGGCGGGGACTTCGGCGAGCAGTACTTC.